This T cell receptor beta chain was identified during a study of blood T cell repertoires in COVID-19. CDR1 MDHEN and CDR2 SYDVKM come from the germline V gene. The germline V and J ends were trimmed by 4 bases and 2 bases, with 11 bases remaining between them. The CDR3 is 14 residues long. Authors' analysis steps: Estimates of nucleated cell counts were drawn from the amplification of reference gene primers. This table comes from immunoSEQ multiplex PCR, and its TCRdb copy is limited to in-frame clones, with some not included. That table supplies the V and J calls and clone size; D and trimming were determined from the DNA. This table holds approximately 210,000 clones, about 80% found once. Recovery meant two consecutive negative NP/OP PCR tests, professional clearance, or resolved symptoms.

The chain carries TRBV28 and TRBJ1-2, with D maybe TRBD1 (6 bases). The clonotype originates from a man aged 35 to 55 who had recovered from COVID-19. Sequences were obtained from PBMCs or T cells enriched from blood (not recorded which). The CDR3 DNA reads as TGTGCCAGCAGTTCCCCAGGGGCCAACTATGGCTACACCTTC. This codes for CASSSPGANYGYTF.